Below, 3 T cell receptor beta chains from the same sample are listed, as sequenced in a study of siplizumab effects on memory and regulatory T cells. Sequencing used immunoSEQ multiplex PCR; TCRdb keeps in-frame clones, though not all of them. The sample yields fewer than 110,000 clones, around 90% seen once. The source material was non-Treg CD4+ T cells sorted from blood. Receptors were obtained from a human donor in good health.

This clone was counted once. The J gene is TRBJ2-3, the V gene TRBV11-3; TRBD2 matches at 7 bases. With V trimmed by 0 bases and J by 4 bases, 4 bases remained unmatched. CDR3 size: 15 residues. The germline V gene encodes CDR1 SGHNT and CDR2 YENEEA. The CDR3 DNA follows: TGTGCCAGCAGCTTAGATGGGCGGGAGTCAGATACGCAGTATTTT. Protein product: CASSLDGRESDTQYF.

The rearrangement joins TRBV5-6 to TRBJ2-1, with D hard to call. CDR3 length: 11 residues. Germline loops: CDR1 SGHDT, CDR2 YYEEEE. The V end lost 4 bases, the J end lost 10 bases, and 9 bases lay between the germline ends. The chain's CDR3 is CASSRSLEQFF. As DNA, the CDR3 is TGTGCCAGCAGCCGATCGTTGGAGCAGTTCTTC.

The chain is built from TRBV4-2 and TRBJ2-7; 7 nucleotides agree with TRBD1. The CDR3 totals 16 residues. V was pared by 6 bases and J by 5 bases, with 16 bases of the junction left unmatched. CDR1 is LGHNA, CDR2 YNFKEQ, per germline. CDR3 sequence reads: CASSSEFSRGNNEQYF. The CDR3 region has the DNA TGTGCCAGCAGTTCCGAATTCAGCAGGGGGAACAACGAGCAGTACTTC.